These 9 T cell receptor beta chains were all obtained from the same sample, sequenced in a study of beta chain features in type 1 diabetes. The investigators reverse transcribed all of the isolated RNA, so they sequenced expressed TCRB transcripts. Using immunoSEQ multiplex PCR, the repertoire was profiled, and TCRdb retains in-frame clones only, with some absent. The sample lists fewer than 250,000 clones, around 65% occurring once. Sequenced: naive CD4+ T cells from blood. Receptors were obtained from a man between 25 and 39 years old in good health.

This clone was counted between two and nine times. The chain carries TRBV5-1 and TRBJ2-4, with 9 nucleotides matching TRBD1. The CDR3 is 13 amino acids. CDR1 and CDR2 from the germline V gene are SGHRS and YFSETQ. V lost 4 bases to trimming and J lost 7 bases; unmatched junction nucleotides: 3. The CDR3: CASSAGQGNIQYF. CDR3 sequence (DNA): TGCGCCAGCAGCGCGGGACAGGGCAACATTCAGTACTTC. Full variable domain (remainder filled in from reference TRBV5-1 and TRBJ2-4): KAGVTQTPRYLIKTRGQQVTLSCSPISGHRSVSWYQQTPGQGLQFLFEYFSETQRNKGNFPGRFSGRQFSNSRSEMNVSTLELGDSALYLCASSAGQGNIQYFGAGTRLSVL.

The rearrangement uses TRBV4-3 and TRBJ2-7; D is possibly TRBD1 or TRBD2 (5 bases each). CDR1 is LGHNA and CDR2 is YSLEER in the germline V gene. Deletions cut 4 bases from V and 3 bases from J, with 13 bases between. CDR3 length equals 14 residues. CDR3 in DNA: TGCGCCAGCAGCCCAGACCTGGGGGTCTACGAGCAGTACTTC. This codes for CASSPDLGVYEQYF.

The genes are TRBV25-1 and TRBJ2-7; no clear D gene. The germline gives CDR1 MGHDK, CDR2 SYGVNS. The CDR3 consists of 13 residues. With 1 base removed from V and 6 bases from J, the gap between germline ends came to 10 bases. Here the CDR3 DNA reads TGTGCCAGCAGTGAATCCCTCCGCCCCGAGCAGTACTTC. It specifies CASSESLRPEQYF.

This clone has more than one count but fewer than ten. The genes are TRBV29-1 and TRBJ2-3; either TRBD1 or TRBD2 may supply D (7 bases each). CDR1 is SQVTM and CDR2 is ANQGSEA in the germline V gene. This CDR3 has 13 amino acids. The germline V and J ends were trimmed by 4 bases and 3 bases, with 11 bases remaining between them. This CDR3 reads CSVARGGTDTQYF. DNA for the CDR3: TGCAGCGTTGCCAGGGGGGGGACAGATACGCAGTATTTT.

The chain uses TRBV30 and TRBJ2-2, with 8 bases identical to TRBD1. Germline-derived CDR1 and CDR2 are GTSNPN and SVGIG (reference sequence). Trimming took 5 bases from V and 2 from J; bases not matched to a gene: 4. The CDR3 is 14 amino acids. CDR3 protein: CAWDGQGNTGELFF. CDR3 in DNA: TGTGCCTGGGACGGACAGGGAAACACCGGGGAGCTGTTTTTT.

The chain has TRBV29-1 and TRBJ1-1; D remains ambiguous. The V gene's germline CDR1 is SQVTM and CDR2 ANQGSEA. Trimming removed 4 bases from V and 10 bases from J, with 16 bases in between. The CDR3 spans 12 residues. The CDR3 sequence: CSVGFNPPRAFF. The CDR3 region has the DNA TGCAGCGTTGGGTTTAATCCCCCCAGAGCTTTCTTT. Variable domain in full (rest from reference TRBV29-1 and TRBJ1-1): SAVISQKPSRDICQRGTSLTIQCQVDSQVTMMFWYRQQPGQSLTLIATANQGSEATYESGFVIDKFPISRPNLTFSTLTVSNMSPEDSSIYLCSVGFNPPRAFFGQGTRLTVV.

The chain employs TRBV4-3 and TRBJ2-7, with TRBD2 matching over 11 bases. The CDR3 runs to 14 residues. The germline V gene has CDR1 LGHNA and CDR2 YSLEER. Trimming took 0 bases from V and 6 from J; bases not matched to a gene: 1. CDR3 in DNA: TGCGCCAGCAGCCAAGAAACTAGCGGGAGCGAGCAGTACTTC. Translated: CASSQETSGSEQYF.

This chain connects TRBV9 to TRBJ2-7, with TRBD1 matching over 8 bases. The CDR3 runs 15 residues. CDR1 is SGDLS and CDR2 is YYNGEE in the germline V gene. V trimming: 0 bases; J trimming: 5 bases; junction bases outside the gene matches: 7. This CDR3 is CASSVAPTGVHEQYF. DNA for the CDR3: TGTGCCAGCAGCGTAGCCCCGACAGGGGTGCACGAGCAGTACTTC.

The V gene is TRBV2, the J gene TRBJ1-2; D gene uncertain. V lost 11 bases and J 4 bases, leaving 11 bases between the germline ends. The germline gives CDR1 SNHLY, CDR2 FYNNEI. The CDR3 spans 11 residues. CDR3: CAGSPSYGYTF. CDR3 nucleotides: TGTGCCGGATCCCCGTCCTATGGCTACACCTTC. Using reference TRBV2 and TRBJ1-2 for the parts outside the CDR3, the full variable domain is EPEVTQTPSHQVTQMGQEVILRCVPISNHLYFYWYRQILGQKVEFLVSFYNNEISEKSEIFDDQFSVERPDGSNFTLKIRSTKLEDSAMYFCAGSPSYGYTFGSGTRLTVV.